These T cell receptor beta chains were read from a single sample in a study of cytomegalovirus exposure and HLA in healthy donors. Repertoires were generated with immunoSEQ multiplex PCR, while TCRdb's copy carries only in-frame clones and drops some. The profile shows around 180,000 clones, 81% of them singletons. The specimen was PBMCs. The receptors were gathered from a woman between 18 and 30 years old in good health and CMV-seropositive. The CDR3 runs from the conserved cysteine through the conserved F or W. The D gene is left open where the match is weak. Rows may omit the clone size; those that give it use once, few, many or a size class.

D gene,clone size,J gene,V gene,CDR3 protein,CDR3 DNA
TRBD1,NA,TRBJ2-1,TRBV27,CASSLPGQGAANEQFF,TGTGCCAGCAGCCTCCCGGGACAGGGGGCCGCCAATGAGCAGTTCTTC
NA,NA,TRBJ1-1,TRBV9,CASPTREVGFF,TGTGCCAGCCCCACACGGGAGGTTGGTTTCTTT
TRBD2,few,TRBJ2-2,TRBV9,CASSTLAGVFDGELFF,TGTGCCAGCAGCACCCTAGCGGGGGTGTTTGACGGGGAGCTGTTTTTT
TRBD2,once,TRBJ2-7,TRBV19,CASSIRTSGGYEQYF,TGTGCCAGTAGTATCAGGACTAGCGGGGGCTACGAGCAGTACTTC
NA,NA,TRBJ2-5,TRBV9,CASSTLGALQETQYF,TGTGCCAGCAGCACACTGGGGGCTCTACAAGAGACCCAGTACTTC
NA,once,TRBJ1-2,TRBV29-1,CSVEGGGEANYGYTF,TGCAGCGTTGAAGGGGGAGGGGAGGCCAACTATGGCTACACCTTC
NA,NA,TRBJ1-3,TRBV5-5,CASSSRARVPTLSGNTIYF,TGTGCCAGCAGCTCCCGGGCGAGGGTTCCCACTCTCTCTGGAAACACCATATATTTT
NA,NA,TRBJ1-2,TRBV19,CASSNLDRVYGYTF,TGTGCCAGTAGCAACCTGGACAGAGTCTATGGCTACACCTTC
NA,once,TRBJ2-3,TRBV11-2,CASSLRRSSDTQYF,TGTGCCAGCAGCTTAAGGCGGTCCTCAGATACGCAGTATTTT
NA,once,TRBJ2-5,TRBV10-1,CASSDPGETQYF,TGCGCCAGCAGTGACCCCGGGGAGACCCAGTACTTC
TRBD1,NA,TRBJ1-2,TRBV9,CASRPQGADGYTF,TGTGCCAGCAGACCCCAGGGGGCAGATGGCTACACCTTC
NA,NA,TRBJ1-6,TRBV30,CAWSGSTYNSPLHF,TGTGCCTGGAGTGGGTCTACCTATAATTCACCCCTCCACTTT
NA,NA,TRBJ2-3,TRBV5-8,CASSLAGGTPRGDTQYF,TGTGCCAGCAGCTTGGCCGGCGGGACTCCCCGAGGGGATACGCAGTATTTT